Listed below are T cell receptor beta chains from one sample, sequenced in a study of T cells in Graves' hyperthyroidism and ophthalmopathy. TCRdb fed the multiplex PCR reads into MiXCR, producing one record per CDR3 protein. This sample has nearly 600,000 distinct CDR3 sequences, with approximately 15% found just once. Sequenced sample: blood. These receptor sequences come from a woman between 18 and 29 years old with Graves' ophthalmopathy. Both conserved end residues are part of each CDR3. Each record gives: D gene, V gene, J gene, clone size, CDR3 DNA, CDR3 protein. The D gene is left open where the match is weak. Expanded clones get a size class; other rows say once, few or many, or leave the size out.

>TRBD2|TRBV7-8|TRBJ2-2|many
TGTGCCAGCCGAGGACTAGCGGTGAACACCGGGGAGCTGTTTTTT
CASRGLAVNTGELFF
>TRBD1|TRBV5-1|TRBJ1-1|few
TGCGCCAGCAGCGCACGGACAGGGGGTAGTGCTTTCTTT
CASSARTGGSAFF
>.|TRBV25-1|TRBJ2-7|few
TGTGCCAGCAGTGGAGTCGCCGGGACAACAAGCGACGAGCAGTACTTC
CASSGVAGTTSDEQYF
>.|TRBV7-3|TRBJ2-3|many
TGTGCCAGCAGCTCCCGGGCCCCGTTTATATGGACAGATACGCAGTATTTT
CASSSRAPFIWTDTQYF
>TRBD1|TRBV28|TRBJ2-1|many
TGTGCCAGCAGTTTTGCATCGGCCGGGACAGGGAGTAATGAGCAGTTCTTC
CASSFASAGTGSNEQFF
>TRBD2|TRBV6-1|TRBJ2-3|many
TGTGCCAGCACGACTAGCAGGAGGACAGATACGCAGTATTTT
CASTTSRRTDTQYF
>TRBD2|TRBV27|TRBJ2-1|few
TGTGCCAGCAGCTACGCTAGCGGGAGTAACTATGAGCAGTTCTTC
CASSYASGSNYEQFF
>TRBD1|TRBV6-2/TRBV6-3|TRBJ2-7|many
TGTGCCAGCAGTTGGGACAGTCCCTACGAGCAGTACTTC
CASSWDSPYEQYF
>.|TRBV18|TRBJ2-2|many
TGTGCCAGCTCACCATCCCTCGGCACCGGGGAGCTGTTTTTT
CASSPSLGTGELFF
>.|TRBV28|TRBJ2-3|many
TGTGCCAGCAGAGGGAGGCACCTAGCCACAGATACGCAGTATTTT
CASRGRHLATDTQYF
>TRBD2|TRBV28|TRBJ2-1|many
TGTGCCAGCAGACCCGGGACTAGCGGGAGTTGGTACAATGAGCAGTTCTTC
CASRPGTSGSWYNEQFF
>.|TRBV28|TRBJ2-7|many
TGTGCCAGCAGTTTTCGGGGCCAGGGCATTGTCGCCTACGAGCAGTACTTC
CASSFRGQGIVAYEQYF
>.|TRBV19|TRBJ2-2|few
TGTGCCAGTAGTCGAACCTGGAGGAACACCGGGGAGCTGTTTTTT
CASSRTWRNTGELFF
>TRBD2|TRBV2|TRBJ2-5|many
TGTGCCAGCAGTGATAGGCCGCGGCTAGCGGGGCTTCAAGAGACCCAGTACTTC
CASSDRPRLAGLQETQYF
>.|TRBV28|TRBJ2-7|many
TGTGCCAGCAGTTCGAGAAGCGAAACGAGCTCCTACGAGCAGTACTTC
CASSSRSETSSYEQYF
>.|TRBV7-3|TRBJ2-5|many
TGTGCCAGCAGCTTAAGTGGGGGAGAGACCCAGTACTTC
CASSLSGGETQYF
>.|TRBV20-1|TRBJ2-7|many
TGCAGTGCTAGTGTGGACCCGCGACCGTACGAGCAGTACTTC
CSASVDPRPYEQYF
>.|TRBV19|TRBJ2-7|.
TGTGCCAGTAGTATAGAGCCAATCTCCTACGAGCAGTACTTC
CASSIEPISYEQYF
>.|TRBV19|TRBJ1-5|.
TGTGCCAGTAGTATTTCCCTAAGCAATCAGCCCCAGCATTTT
CASSISLSNQPQHF
>.|TRBV7-3|TRBJ2-1|few
TGTGCCAGCAGCCCTAGCTACCCCTCCTACAATGAGCAGTTCTTC
CASSPSYPSYNEQFF
>TRBD1|TRBV18|TRBJ2-1|many
TGTGCCAGCTCACAGGGGGCGGTTGAGCAGTTCTTC
CASSQGAVEQFF
>TRBD2|TRBV28|TRBJ2-7|many
TGTGCCAGCAGTCCCCAACTAGCGGGAGGCGACGAGCAGTACTTC
CASSPQLAGGDEQYF